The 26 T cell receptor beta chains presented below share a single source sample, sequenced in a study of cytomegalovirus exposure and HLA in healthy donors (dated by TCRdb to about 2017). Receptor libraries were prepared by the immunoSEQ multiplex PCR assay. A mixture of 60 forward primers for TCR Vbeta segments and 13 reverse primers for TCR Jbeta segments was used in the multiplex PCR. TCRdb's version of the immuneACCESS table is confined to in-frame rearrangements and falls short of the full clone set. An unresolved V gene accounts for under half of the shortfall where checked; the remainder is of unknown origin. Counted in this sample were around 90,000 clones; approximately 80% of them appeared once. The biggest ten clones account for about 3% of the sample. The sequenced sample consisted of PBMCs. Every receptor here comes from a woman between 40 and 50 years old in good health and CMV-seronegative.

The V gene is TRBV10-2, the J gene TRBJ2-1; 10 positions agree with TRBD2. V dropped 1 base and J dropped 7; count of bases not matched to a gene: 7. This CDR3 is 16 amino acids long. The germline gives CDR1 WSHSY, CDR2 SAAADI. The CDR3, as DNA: TGCGCCAGCAGTGAGTTGGGTGGGACTAGCGTAAATGAGCAGTTCTTC. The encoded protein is CASSELGGTSVNEQFF.

The CDR3 loop is CASRGTLNTEAFF. The CDR3 region has the DNA TGCGCCAGCAGAGGGACATTGAACACTGAAGCTTTCTTT. The rearrangement uses TRBV5-1 and TRBJ1-1; weak D call: TRBD1 (6 bases). The germline gives CDR1 SGHRS, CDR2 YFSETQ. V lost 5 bases, J lost 0 bases, and 8 bases lay in between. The CDR3 runs 13 residues.

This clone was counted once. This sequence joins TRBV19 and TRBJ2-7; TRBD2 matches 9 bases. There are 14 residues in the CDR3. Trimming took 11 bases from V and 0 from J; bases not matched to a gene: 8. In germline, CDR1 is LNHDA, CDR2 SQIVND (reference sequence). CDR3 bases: TGTGCCTGCGGGGGTAGCGGGAGCTCCTACGAGCAGTACTTC. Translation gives CACGGSGSSYEQYF.

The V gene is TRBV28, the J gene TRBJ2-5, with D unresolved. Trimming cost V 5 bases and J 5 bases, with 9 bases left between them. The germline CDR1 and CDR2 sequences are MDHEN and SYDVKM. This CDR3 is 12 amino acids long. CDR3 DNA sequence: TGTGCCAGCAGTCCTACTATGGAGACCCAGTACTTC. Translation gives CASSPTMETQYF. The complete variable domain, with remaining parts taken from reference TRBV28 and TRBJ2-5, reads DVKVTQSSRYLVKRTGEKVFLECVQDMDHENMFWYRQDPGLGLRLIYFSYDVKMKEKGDIPEGYSVSREKKERFSLILESASTNQTSMYLCASSPTMETQYFGPGTRLLVL.

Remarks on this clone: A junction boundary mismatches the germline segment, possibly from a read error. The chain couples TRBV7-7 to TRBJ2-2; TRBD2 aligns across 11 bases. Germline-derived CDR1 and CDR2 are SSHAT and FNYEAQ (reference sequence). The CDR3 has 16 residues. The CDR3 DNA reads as TGTGCTAGCAGCTTAGGACTAGCGGGGAACACCGGGGAGCTGTTTTTT. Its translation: CASSLGLAGNTGELFF. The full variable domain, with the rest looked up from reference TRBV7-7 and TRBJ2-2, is GAGVSQSPRYKVTKRGQDVTLRCDPISSHATLYWYQQALGQGPEFLTYFNYEAQPDKSGLPSDRFSAERPEGSISTLTIQRTEQRDSAMYRCASSLGLAGNTGELFFGEGSRLTVL.

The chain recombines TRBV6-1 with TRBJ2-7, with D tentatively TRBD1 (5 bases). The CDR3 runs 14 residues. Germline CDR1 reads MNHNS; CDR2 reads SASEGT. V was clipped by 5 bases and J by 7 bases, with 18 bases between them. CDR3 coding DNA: TGTGCCAGCAGTTCCGCAGGGCCCCCTGAAGAGCAGTACTTC. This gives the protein CASSSAGPPEEQYF.

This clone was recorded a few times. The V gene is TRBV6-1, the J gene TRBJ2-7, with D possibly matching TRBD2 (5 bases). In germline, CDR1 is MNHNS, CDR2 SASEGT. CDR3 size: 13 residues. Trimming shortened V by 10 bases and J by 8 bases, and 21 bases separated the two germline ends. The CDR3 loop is CATHLAIDSKQYF. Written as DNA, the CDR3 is TGTGCCACCCACCTAGCCATCGATTCCAAGCAGTACTTC.

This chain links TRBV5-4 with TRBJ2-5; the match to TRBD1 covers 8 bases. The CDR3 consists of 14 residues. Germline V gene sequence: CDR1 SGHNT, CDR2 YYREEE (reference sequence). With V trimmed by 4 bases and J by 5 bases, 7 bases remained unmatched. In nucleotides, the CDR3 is TGTGCCAGCAGCAATGGACAGGGAGGCGAGACCCAGTACTTC. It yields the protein CASSNGQGGETQYF.

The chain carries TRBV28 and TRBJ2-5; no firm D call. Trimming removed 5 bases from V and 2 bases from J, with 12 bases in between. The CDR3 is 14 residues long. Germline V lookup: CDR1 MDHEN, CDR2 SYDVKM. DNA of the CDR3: TGTGCCAGCAGTATATCGATCGGGCAAGAGACCCAGTACTTC. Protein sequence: CASSISIGQETQYF.

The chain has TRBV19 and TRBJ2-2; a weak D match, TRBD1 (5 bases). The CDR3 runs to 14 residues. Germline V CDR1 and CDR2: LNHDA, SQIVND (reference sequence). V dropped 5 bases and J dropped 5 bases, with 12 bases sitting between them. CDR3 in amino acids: CASSYSDRTGELFF. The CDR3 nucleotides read TGTGCCAGTAGTTACTCAGACAGAACCGGGGAGCTGTTTTTT.

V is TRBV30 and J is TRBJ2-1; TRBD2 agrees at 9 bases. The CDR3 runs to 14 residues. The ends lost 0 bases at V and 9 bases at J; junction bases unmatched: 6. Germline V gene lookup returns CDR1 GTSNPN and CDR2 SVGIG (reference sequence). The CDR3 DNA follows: TGTGCCTGGAGTGTAATAGCGGGAGTGGCTGAGCAGTTCTTC. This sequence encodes CAWSVIAGVAEQFF.

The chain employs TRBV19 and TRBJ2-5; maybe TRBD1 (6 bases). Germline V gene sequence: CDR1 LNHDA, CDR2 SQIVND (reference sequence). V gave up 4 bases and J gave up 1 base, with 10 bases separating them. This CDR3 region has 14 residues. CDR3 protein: CASSTDRTQETQYF. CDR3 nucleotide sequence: TGTGCCAGTAGTACCGACAGGACCCAAGAGACCCAGTACTTC.

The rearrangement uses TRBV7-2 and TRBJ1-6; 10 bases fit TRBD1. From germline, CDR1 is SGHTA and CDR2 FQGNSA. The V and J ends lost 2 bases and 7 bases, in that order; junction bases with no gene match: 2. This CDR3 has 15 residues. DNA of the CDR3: TGTGCCAGCAGCTTACAGACAGGGGGCAATTCACCCCTCCACTTT. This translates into CASSLQTGGNSPLHF. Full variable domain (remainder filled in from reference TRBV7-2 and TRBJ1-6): GAGVSQSPSNKVTEKGKDVELRCDPISGHTALYWYRQSLGQGLEFLIYFQGNSAPDKSGLPSDRFSAERTGGSVSTLTIQRTQQEDSAVYLCASSLQTGGNSPLHFGNGTRLTVT.

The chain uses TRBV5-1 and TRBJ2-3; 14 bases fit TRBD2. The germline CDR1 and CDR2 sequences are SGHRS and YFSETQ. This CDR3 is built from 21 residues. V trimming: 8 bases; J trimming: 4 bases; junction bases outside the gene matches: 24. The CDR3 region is CASREQPSRPGLAGEADTQYF. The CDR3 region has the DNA TGCGCCAGTCGAGAACAGCCTTCCCGCCCGGGACTAGCGGGAGAAGCAGATACGCAGTATTTT.

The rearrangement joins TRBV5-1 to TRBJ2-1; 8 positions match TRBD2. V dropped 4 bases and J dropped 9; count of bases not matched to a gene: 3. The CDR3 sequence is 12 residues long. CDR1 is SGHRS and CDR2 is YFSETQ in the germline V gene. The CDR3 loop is CASSLGTSEQFF. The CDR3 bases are TGCGCCAGCAGCCTGGGGACTAGTGAGCAGTTCTTC.

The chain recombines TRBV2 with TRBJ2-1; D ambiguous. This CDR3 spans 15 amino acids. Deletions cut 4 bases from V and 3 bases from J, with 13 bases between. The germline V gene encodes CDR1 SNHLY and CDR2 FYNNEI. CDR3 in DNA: TGTGCCAGCAGTGCAAGTACGGGTGTCTACAATGAGCAGTTCTTC. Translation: CASSASTGVYNEQFF.

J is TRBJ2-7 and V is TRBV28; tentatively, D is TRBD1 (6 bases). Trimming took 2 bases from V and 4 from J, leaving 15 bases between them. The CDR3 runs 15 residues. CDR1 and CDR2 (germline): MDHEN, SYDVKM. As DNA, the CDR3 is TGTGCCAGCAGTTTACGGGACACCCGCTCATACGAGCAGTACTTC. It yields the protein CASSLRDTRSYEQYF. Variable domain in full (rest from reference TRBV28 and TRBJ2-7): DVKVTQSSRYLVKRTGEKVFLECVQDMDHENMFWYRQDPGLGLRLIYFSYDVKMKEKGDIPEGYSVSREKKERFSLILESASTNQTSMYLCASSLRDTRSYEQYFGPGTRLTVT.

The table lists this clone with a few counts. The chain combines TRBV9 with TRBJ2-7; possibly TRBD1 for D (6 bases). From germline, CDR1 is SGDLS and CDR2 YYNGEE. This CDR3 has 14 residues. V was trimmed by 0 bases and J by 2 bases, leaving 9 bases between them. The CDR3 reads CASSVVPGAYEQYF. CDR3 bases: TGTGCCAGCAGCGTAGTTCCAGGGGCCTACGAGCAGTACTTC.

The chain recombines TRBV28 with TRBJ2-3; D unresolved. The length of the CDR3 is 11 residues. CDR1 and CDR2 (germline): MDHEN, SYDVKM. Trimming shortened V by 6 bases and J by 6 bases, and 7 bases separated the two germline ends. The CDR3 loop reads CASSVRDTQYF. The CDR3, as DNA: TGTGCCAGCAGCGTGAGGGATACGCAGTATTTT.

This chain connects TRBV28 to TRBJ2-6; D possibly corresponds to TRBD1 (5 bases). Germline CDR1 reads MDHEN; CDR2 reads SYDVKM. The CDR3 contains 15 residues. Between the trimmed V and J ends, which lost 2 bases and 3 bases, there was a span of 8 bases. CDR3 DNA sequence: TGTGCCAGCAGTTTAAGGGGAAGTGGGGCCAACGTCCTGACTTTC. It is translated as CASSLRGSGANVLTF.

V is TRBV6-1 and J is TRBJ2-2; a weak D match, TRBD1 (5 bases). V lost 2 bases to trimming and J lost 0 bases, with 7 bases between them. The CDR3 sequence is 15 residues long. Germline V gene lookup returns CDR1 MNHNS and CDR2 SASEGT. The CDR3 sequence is CASSESGSNTGELFF. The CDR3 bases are TGTGCCAGCAGTGAATCAGGGTCGAACACCGGGGAGCTGTTTTTT.

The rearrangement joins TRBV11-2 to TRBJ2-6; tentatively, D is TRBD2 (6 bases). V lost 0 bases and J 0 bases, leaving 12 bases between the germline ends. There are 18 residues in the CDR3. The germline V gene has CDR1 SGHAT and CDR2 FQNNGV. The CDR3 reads CASSLDGGLFSGANVLTF. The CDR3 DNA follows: TGTGCCAGCAGCTTAGATGGGGGACTGTTCTCTGGGGCCAACGTCCTGACTTTC.

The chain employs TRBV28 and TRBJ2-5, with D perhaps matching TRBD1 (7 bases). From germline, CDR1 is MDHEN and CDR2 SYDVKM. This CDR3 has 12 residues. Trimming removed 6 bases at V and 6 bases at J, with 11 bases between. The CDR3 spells CASREGAKTQYF. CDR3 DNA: TGTGCCAGCAGGGAGGGGGCAAAGACCCAGTACTTC.

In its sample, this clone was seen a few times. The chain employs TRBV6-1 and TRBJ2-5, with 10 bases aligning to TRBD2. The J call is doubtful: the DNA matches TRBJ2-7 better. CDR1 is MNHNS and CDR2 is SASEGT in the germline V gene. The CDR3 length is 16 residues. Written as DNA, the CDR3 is TGTGCCAGCAGTGGGGGAGCTAGCGGGAGTTGGTACGAGCAGTACTTC. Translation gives CASSGGASGSWYEQYF.

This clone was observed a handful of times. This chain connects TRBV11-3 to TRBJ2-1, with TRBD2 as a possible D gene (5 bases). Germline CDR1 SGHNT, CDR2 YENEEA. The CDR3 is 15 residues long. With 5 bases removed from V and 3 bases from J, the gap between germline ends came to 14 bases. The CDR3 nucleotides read TGTGCCAGCAGCATCCGGACTTCTTACTACAATGAGCAGTTCTTC. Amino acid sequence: CASSIRTSYYNEQFF.

The DNA for the CDR3 is TGTGCCAGCAGTCCGGGACAGCAGCACCTAAACTATGGCTACACCTTC. Protein: CASSPGQQHLNYGYTF. This chain links TRBV7-9 with TRBJ1-2; 7 bases match TRBD1. Germline V gene lookup returns CDR1 SEHNR and CDR2 FQNEAQ (reference sequence). J gave up 2 bases and V 6 bases, and 12 bases lay outside the gene matches. The CDR3 extends over 16 amino acids.